Listed here are 8 T cell receptor beta chains from one sample, sequenced in a study of T cells expressing NK-cell markers. From the 5' RACE reads, TCRdb lists one entry per CDR3 protein and no DNA. The specimen's table records under 500,000 distinct CDR3 sequences. Sequencing was done on a sample of blood T cells: a sorted CD56 or NKG2C T cell subset, CD4+ or CD8+ T cells, or bulk PBMC T cells (not recorded which). The receptors derive from a woman aged 18-70 years in good health.

This chain links TRBV6-1 with TRBJ2-5; the D gene TCRdb calls, TRBD1, cannot be checked with no DNA. The germline V gene has CDR1 MNHNS and CDR2 SASEGT. CDR3 length equals 15 residues. This chain's CDR3 is CASRRQGTGQETQYF.

This chain uses TRBV5-1 with TRBJ2-2; TCRdb proposes TRBD1, but this gene call is untestable without DNA. The CDR3 is 16 amino acids. Germline V gives CDR1 SGHRS, CDR2 YFSETQ. The CDR3 sequence: CASSLGGQGHTGELFF.

This chain's CDR3 is CASSWSGSTQYF. The gene calls are TRBV7-2 and TRBJ2-3; there is no DNA to check the TCRdb D call of TRBD2. CDR1 SGHTA and CDR2 FQGNSA come from the germline V gene. CDR3 length equals 12 residues.

The gene calls are TRBV12-3 or TRBV12-4 and TRBJ1-6; the D call from TCRdb, TRBD1, cannot be confirmed without DNA. This CDR3 is 13 amino acids long. CDR3 loop: CASSLTGNSPLHF.

V and J are TRBV24-1 and TRBJ2-7; there is no DNA to check the TCRdb D call of TRBD1. The CDR3 sequence is 13 residues long. Germline V gene sequence: CDR1 KGHDR, CDR2 SFDVKD. The CDR3 sequence is CATSDRTFYEQYF.

The chain employs TRBV6-2 or TRBV6-3 and TRBJ1-2. This CDR3 is built from 15 residues. Germline CDR1 reads MNHEY; CDR2 reads SVGEGT. The CDR3 here is CASSYSGPPRPGYTF.

J is TRBJ2-3 and V is TRBV20-1; with no DNA, the TCRdb D assignment of TRBD2 cannot be verified. Germline V gene sequence: CDR1 DFQATT, CDR2 SNEGSKA (reference sequence). This CDR3 contains 16 residues. CDR3 amino acids: CSASKTSGAVADTQYF.

The genes are TRBV5-6 and TRBJ1-1; as DNA is missing, the TRBD1 call by TCRdb cannot be tested. Germline lookup yields CDR1 SGHDT and CDR2 YYEEEE. The CDR3 consists of 12 residues. CDR3 loop: CATIGGGTEAFF.